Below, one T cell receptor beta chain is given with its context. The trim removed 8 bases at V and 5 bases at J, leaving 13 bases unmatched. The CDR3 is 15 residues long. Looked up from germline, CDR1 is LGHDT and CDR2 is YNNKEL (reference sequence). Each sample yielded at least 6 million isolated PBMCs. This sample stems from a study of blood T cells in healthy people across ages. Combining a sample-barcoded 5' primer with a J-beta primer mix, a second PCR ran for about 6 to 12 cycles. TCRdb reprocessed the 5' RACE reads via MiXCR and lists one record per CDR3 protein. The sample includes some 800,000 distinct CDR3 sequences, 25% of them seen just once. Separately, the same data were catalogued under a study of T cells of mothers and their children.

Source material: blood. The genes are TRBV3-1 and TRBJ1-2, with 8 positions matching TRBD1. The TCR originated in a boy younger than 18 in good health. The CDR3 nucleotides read TGTGCCAGCGAACGTGGACAGGGAGGCCTATATGGCTACACCTTC. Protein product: CASERGQGGLYGYTF.